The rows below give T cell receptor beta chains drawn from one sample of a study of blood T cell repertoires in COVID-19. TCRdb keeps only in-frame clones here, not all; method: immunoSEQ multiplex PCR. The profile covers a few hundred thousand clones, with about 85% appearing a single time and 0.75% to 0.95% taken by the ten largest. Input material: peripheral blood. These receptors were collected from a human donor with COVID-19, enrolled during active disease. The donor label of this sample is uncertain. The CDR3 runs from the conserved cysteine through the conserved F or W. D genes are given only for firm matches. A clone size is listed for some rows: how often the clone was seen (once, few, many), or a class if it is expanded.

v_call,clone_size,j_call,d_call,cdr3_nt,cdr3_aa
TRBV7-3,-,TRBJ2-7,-,TGTGCCAGCAGCTTCCCCGACACGGCGCCGAATGCGTCCTACGAGCAGTACTTC,CASSFPDTAPNASYEQYF
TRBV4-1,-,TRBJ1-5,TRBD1,TGCGCCAGCAGCCACGCAGCCGGGACAGACAATCAGCCCCAGCATTTT,CASSHAAGTDNQPQHF
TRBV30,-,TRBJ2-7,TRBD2,TGTGCCTGGGGGAGCGGGGGGGCCCCCTACGAGCAGTACTTC,CAWGSGGAPYEQYF
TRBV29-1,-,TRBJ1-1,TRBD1,TGCAGCGTCACGAGGGGGCCTGACACTGAAGCTTTCTTT,CSVTRGPDTEAFF
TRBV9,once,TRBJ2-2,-,TGTGCCAGCAGCCCGGGACACGTGAACACCGGGGAGCTGTTTTTT,CASSPGHVNTGELFF
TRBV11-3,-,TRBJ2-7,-,TGTGCCAGCAGCCCCGGTGGAGGGACCCCCTACGAGCAGTACTTC,CASSPGGGTPYEQYF
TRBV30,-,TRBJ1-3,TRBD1,TGTGCCTTAACGACAGGGCCTGGAAACACCATATATTTT,CALTTGPGNTIYF
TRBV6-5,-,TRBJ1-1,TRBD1,TGTGCCAGCAGTATAGACAGGGTATTACCTGAAGCTTTCTTT,CASSIDRVLPEAFF
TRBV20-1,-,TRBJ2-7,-,TGCAGTGCGGGGCCTCCGGACGAGCAGTACTTC,CSAGPPDEQYF
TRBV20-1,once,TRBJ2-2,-,TGCAGTGCTAGTGGGATGGGGAGCACGAACACCGGGGAGCTGTTTTTT,CSASGMGSTNTGELFF
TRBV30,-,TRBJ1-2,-,TGTGCCTGGAGTGGCGGGACGGCATATGGCTACACCTTC,CAWSGGTAYGYTF
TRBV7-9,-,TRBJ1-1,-,TGTGCCAGCAGCCTCCTGGGGGGAAGATCCACTGAAGCTTTCTTT,CASSLLGGRSTEAFF
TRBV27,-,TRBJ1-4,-,TGTGCCAGCAGTTTAATAGGAGCAACTAATGAAAAACTGTTTTTT,CASSLIGATNEKLFF
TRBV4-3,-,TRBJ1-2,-,TGCGCCAGCAGCCAAGAGGGGGGGGCATTAAACTATGGCTACACCTTC,CASSQEGGALNYGYTF
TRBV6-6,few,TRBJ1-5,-,TGTGCCAGCGCTGGGGGAGGGGTCGGCAATCAGCCCCAGCATTTT,CASAGGGVGNQPQHF
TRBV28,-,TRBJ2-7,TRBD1,TGTGCCAGCACTCCAACGGGACAGGGTGGTTTCCACGAGCAGTACTTC,CASTPTGQGGFHEQYF
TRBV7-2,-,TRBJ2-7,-,TGTGCCAGCAGCCCCGACTTGGCCGCTGCTTCGTACTTC,CASSPDLAAASYF
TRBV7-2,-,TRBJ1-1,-,TGTGCCAGCAGCTTAGAGCATTTGAACACTGAAGCTTTCTTT,CASSLEHLNTEAFF
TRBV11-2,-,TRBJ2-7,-,TGTGCCAGCAGCTTAGGTAGAGGCGAGCAGTACTTC,CASSLGRGEQYF
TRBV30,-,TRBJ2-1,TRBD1,TGTGCCTGGAGCGAGACCGGGACAGGGGGCAGGAAGCAGTTCTTC,CAWSETGTGGRKQFF